The rows below give T cell receptor beta chains drawn from one sample of a study of T cell responses to AZD1222 COVID-19 vaccine. The data were produced by immunoSEQ multiplex PCR, yet TCRdb's version contains in-frame clones alone and is incomplete. Of around 200,000 clones in the sample, 80% to 95% were seen once. This specimen consisted of peripheral blood, obtained 28 days after the second dose of the MenACWY control vaccine. The receptors were gathered from an adult who received the MenACWY meningococcal vaccine as a control. CDR3s include the opening cysteine and the closing phenylalanine or tryptophan. D genes are given only for firm matches.

D gene,V gene,CDR3 length,CDR3 protein
TRBD1,TRBV19,17,CASSIDGRQGGFGGYTF
.,TRBV6-5,14,CASTTGLHGNTIYF
TRBD1,TRBV5-4,16,CASSLETGAVNTEAFF
.,TRBV25-1,14,CARADRLEDQPQHF
.,TRBV5-4,13,CASSADTNSPLHF
.,TRBV27,15,CASRAAGAVTGELFF
.,TRBV9,14,CASSVVGQNYGYTF
.,TRBV20-1,13,CSASGLRNEKLFF
TRBD1,TRBV5-1,15,CASSLRQGATDTQYF
.,TRBV7-2,19,CASSLGLERLQGWGYGYTF
TRBD2,TRBV18,16,CASSPPRLADQETQYF
.,TRBV4-2,16,CASSQDVFAGSYEQYF
TRBD1,TRBV19,15,CASSIDRAGGTEAFF
TRBD2,TRBV30,14,CAWSVGGGVNEQYF
.,TRBV4-1,16,CASSQTPGRANQPQHF
TRBD2,TRBV4-1,18,CASSLTPGLARPPGELFF
TRBD1,TRBV7-2,15,CASSWGGQGNQPQHF
.,TRBV19,13,CASSRREGAEAFF
.,TRBV19,13,CASSIGLWKKLFF
.,TRBV7-9,12,CASSLESHEQYF
.,TRBV5-1,14,CASSSGSTHYEQYF
.,TRBV28,11,CASSFGDEQFF
.,TRBV6-5,13,CASSSDRNTEAFF
.,TRBV2,17,CASSAGVGRIGTDTQYF
TRBD2,TRBV7-3,16,CASSLVSSGGVEEQFF
.,TRBV4-2,16,CASSQTQGGGSETQYF
.,TRBV14,15,CASSDRFANTGELFF
.,TRBV6-2/TRBV6-3,13,CASSYFPNQPQHF
.,TRBV10-3,14,CAISEWGAYNEQFF
TRBD1,TRBV15,18,CATSRGLTGASSYNEQFF
TRBD2,TRBV7-2,17,CASSLGLAGGPQETQYF
.,TRBV4-2,15,CASSQAGRVNSPLHF
.,TRBV5-6,12,CASSLVRVEQFF
.,TRBV19,14,CASSTVASGNTIYF
.,TRBV28,14,CASSLRHPNYGYTF
.,TRBV6-2/TRBV6-3,16,CASSYLDSPPKETQYF
.,TRBV19,17,CASSIRDSRLGDYGYTF
TRBD1,TRBV19,16,CASRDSSLHSTDTQYF
TRBD1,TRBV5-1,15,CASSLTGQGISPLHF
.,TRBV7-8,15,CASSLNPGGGQPQHF
.,TRBV5-6,13,CASSLGVGNTIYF
.,TRBV5-6,12,CARMGVRYGYTF
.,TRBV7-9,14,CASSTGTSSYEQYF
TRBD1,TRBV29-1,13,CSVYRGDTGELFF
TRBD2,TRBV11-2,15,CASSTSGGAGETQYF
.,TRBV14,12,CAGSRTEGEQYF
.,TRBV12-3/TRBV12-4,12,CASSFSRDGYTF
TRBD1,TRBV27,15,CASRPGTGTNTEAFF
TRBD1,TRBV7-2,13,CASSSGLVQGRYF
TRBD2,TRBV7-9,17,CASSLLAGGPLTETQYF
.,TRBV13,11,CASSLRGGYTF
.,TRBV5-1,15,CASSVGQTMNTEAFF